The clone carrying this T cell receptor beta chain was detected only a few times. The antigen remains unidentified. These data originate in a study of cytomegalovirus exposure and HLA in healthy donors. Study-level points and caveats: TCR beta chain V- and J-gene trimming was linked, in a later analysis, to a missense variant in DCLRE1C. Many donors carried some public TCRs, although rarity characterized most TCR sequences. Sequencing had likely introduced a cluster of highly shared sequence variants as an artifact.

The study ran its PCR with 60 Vbeta and 13 Jbeta primers. Produced via immunoSEQ multiplex PCR; TCRdb's table is partial and in-frame only. The sample holds about 140,000 clones, 80% to 85% seen once. The specimen was PBMCs. This TCR derives from a young woman in good health and CMV-seronegative.

CDR3 sequence: CASSQDFGGWTEAFF. CDR3 DNA: TGCGCCAGCAGCCAAGATTTTGGGGGCTGGACTGAAGCTTTCTTT. This chain joins TRBV4-3 and TRBJ1-1; D is perhaps TRBD1 (6 bases). CDR1 LGHNA and CDR2 YSLEER come from the germline V gene. V lost 0 bases and J lost 5, with 13 bases in between. The CDR3 is 15 residues long.